This is a list of T cell receptor beta chains from one sample in a study of blood T cells in healthy people across ages. TCRdb re-analysed the 5' RACE reads in MiXCR, keeping a single row per CDR3 protein. This sample has about 1.8 million distinct CDR3 sequences, with roughly 52% found just once. The sample was blood. Source of these receptors: a woman in her 40s in good health. Both conserved end residues are part of each CDR3. Fields, in order: J gene, D gene, V gene, clone size, CDR3 length, CDR3 protein, CDR3 DNA. The D gene is left open where the match is weak. Size is stated for part of the rows, as once, few or many counts, or as a class when the clone is expanded.

J: TRBJ2-4; D: TRBD2; V: TRBV7-9; size: NA; length: 16; CDR3: CASSSGTSGFVNIQYF; DNA: TGTGCCAGCAGCTCAGGGACTAGCGGGTTTGTGAACATTCAGTACTTC
J: TRBJ1-6; D: NA; V: TRBV14; size: NA; length: 16; CDR3: CASSQARVAYNSPLHF; DNA: TGTGCCAGCAGCCAGGCCAGGGTCGCCTATAATTCACCCCTCCACTTT
J: TRBJ2-1; D: NA; V: TRBV10-3; size: NA; length: 16; CDR3: CAFSVGSSPSYNEQFF; DNA: TGTGCCTTCAGTGTGGGAAGTTCCCCCTCATACAATGAGCAGTTCTTC
J: TRBJ2-3; D: NA; V: TRBV7-3; size: few; length: 17; CDR3: CASSPTTSFEGPDTQYF; DNA: TGTGCCAGCAGCCCAACCACAAGCTTCGAGGGCCCAGATACGCAGTATTTT
J: TRBJ2-5; D: NA; V: TRBV2; size: few; length: 13; CDR3: CASNGQFDETQYF; DNA: TGTGCCAGCAATGGACAGTTTGATGAGACCCAGTACTTC
J: TRBJ2-5; D: NA; V: TRBV5-1; size: NA; length: 15; CDR3: CASSSRSGLQETQYF; DNA: TGCGCCAGCAGCAGTCGCTCAGGACTCCAAGAGACCCAGTACTTC
J: TRBJ2-5; D: NA; V: TRBV20-1; size: once; length: 13; CDR3: CTAHNRNQETQYF; DNA: TGCACTGCTCACAATCGGAATCAAGAGACCCAGTACTTC
J: TRBJ2-1; D: NA; V: TRBV21-1; size: NA; length: 17; CDR3: CASSKGDRGSSYNEQFF; DNA: TGTGCCAGCAGCAAAGGGGATAGGGGGAGCTCCTACAATGAGCAGTTCTTC
J: TRBJ1-2; D: TRBD1; V: TRBV4-1; size: few; length: 14; CDR3: CASRQGVAAYGYTF; DNA: TGCGCCAGCAGACAGGGGGTTGCGGCCTATGGCTACACCTTC
J: TRBJ1-3; D: NA; V: TRBV6-2/TRBV6-3; size: NA; length: 13; CDR3: CASRRSSGNTIYF; DNA: TGTGCCAGCAGGCGGTCCTCTGGAAACACCATATATTTT
J: TRBJ2-7; D: NA; V: TRBV7-9; size: NA; length: 14; CDR3: CVSSLVGSSYEQYF; DNA: TGTGTCAGCAGCTTAGTAGGGAGCTCCTACGAGCAGTACTTC
J: TRBJ2-7; D: TRBD2; V: TRBV7-2; size: few; length: 15; CDR3: CASSFPAGGFYEQYF; DNA: TGTGCCAGCAGCTTCCCAGCGGGGGGTTTTTACGAGCAGTACTTC
J: TRBJ2-5; D: NA; V: TRBV7-2; size: NA; length: 15; CDR3: CASSLAGAPRETQYF; DNA: TGTGCCAGCAGCTTAGCGGGGGCCCCCCGGGAGACCCAGTACTTC
J: TRBJ2-1; D: TRBD2; V: TRBV28; size: NA; length: 15; CDR3: CASRRLAGGPGEQFF; DNA: TGTGCCAGCAGAAGACTAGCGGGGGGGCCCGGTGAGCAGTTCTTC
J: TRBJ2-1; D: TRBD2; V: TRBV14; size: NA; length: 13; CDR3: CASSRSGDNEQFF; DNA: TGTGCCAGCAGTCGCAGCGGGGACAATGAGCAGTTCTTC
J: TRBJ2-3; D: NA; V: TRBV20-1; size: NA; length: 12; CDR3: CSAGASTDTQYF; DNA: TGCAGTGCTGGAGCCAGCACAGATACGCAGTATTTT
J: TRBJ1-2; D: NA; V: TRBV7-8; size: NA; length: 14; CDR3: CASSLDSIYYGYTF; DNA: TGTGCCAGCAGCCTGGACAGCATTTACTATGGCTACACCTTC
J: TRBJ1-2; D: NA; V: TRBV6-5; size: few; length: 13; CDR3: CASSYRGGDGYTF; DNA: TGTGCCAGCAGTTACCGGGGGGGTGATGGCTACACCTTC
J: TRBJ2-1; D: NA; V: TRBV2; size: NA; length: 12; CDR3: CAGNRDYNEQFF; DNA: TGTGCCGGGAACAGGGATTACAATGAGCAGTTCTTC
J: TRBJ2-1; D: NA; V: TRBV28; size: NA; length: 11; CDR3: CASPIRDMWFF; DNA: TGTGCCAGCCCGATCCGGGACATGTGGTTCTTC
J: TRBJ1-1; D: NA; V: TRBV7-2; size: once; length: 15; CDR3: CASSLAHPGNTEAFF; DNA: TGTGCCAGCAGCTTAGCGCATCCAGGGAACACTGAAGCTTTCTTT
J: TRBJ2-7; D: NA; V: TRBV4-2; size: NA; length: 15; CDR3: CASSQDPPLNPEQYF; DNA: TGTGCCAGCAGCCAAGACCCTCCTCTGAACCCCGAGCAGTACTTC
J: TRBJ2-5; D: NA; V: TRBV7-2; size: NA; length: 14; CDR3: CASSSQRGSETQYF; DNA: TGTGCCAGCAGCTCCCAAAGGGGGTCAGAGACCCAGTACTTC
J: TRBJ2-5; D: NA; V: TRBV12-3/TRBV12-4; size: NA; length: 14; CDR3: CASSNTGAQETQYF; DNA: TGTGCCAGCAGCAATACCGGGGCGCAAGAGACCCAGTACTTC
J: TRBJ1-2; D: TRBD1; V: TRBV20-1; size: NA; length: 15; CDR3: CSARDRTGSIYGYTF; DNA: TGCAGTGCTAGAGACAGGACAGGGAGTATCTATGGCTACACCTTC
J: TRBJ2-7; D: NA; V: TRBV20-1; size: NA; length: 17; CDR3: CSARDGGGQDPAYEQYF; DNA: TGCAGTGCTAGAGATGGCGGGGGACAGGACCCCGCATACGAGCAGTACTTC
J: TRBJ2-4; D: TRBD1; V: TRBV13; size: many; length: 13; CDR3: CASRGDSKNIQYF; DNA: TGTGCCAGCAGGGGGGACAGCAAAAACATTCAGTACTTC
J: TRBJ2-5; D: NA; V: TRBV5-4; size: NA; length: 16; CDR3: CASSPQGPELGETQYF; DNA: TGTGCCAGCAGCCCGCAGGGTCCGGAACTAGGGGAGACCCAGTACTTC
J: TRBJ2-7; D: NA; V: TRBV4-3; size: NA; length: 16; CDR3: CASSQDTGTISHEQYF; DNA: TGCGCCAGCAGCCAAGATACAGGAACCATTTCCCACGAGCAGTACTTC
J: TRBJ2-1; D: TRBD2; V: TRBV7-2; size: NA; length: 16; CDR3: CASSLKGSGGPSEQFF; DNA: TGTGCCAGCAGCTTAAAGGGTAGCGGGGGACCCTCGGAGCAGTTCTTC
J: TRBJ2-5; D: NA; V: TRBV14; size: NA; length: 12; CDR3: CASSPGSSKQYF; DNA: TGTGCCAGCAGTCCAGGTTCTTCCAAGCAGTACTTC
J: TRBJ2-1; D: TRBD2; V: TRBV4-1; size: few; length: 17; CDR3: CASSQFPSGGTYNEQFF; DNA: TGCGCCAGCAGCCAATTCCCTAGCGGGGGGACGTACAATGAGCAGTTCTTC
J: TRBJ1-6; D: NA; V: TRBV12-3/TRBV12-4; size: few; length: 13; CDR3: CASSLMGNSPLHF; DNA: TGTGCCAGCAGTTTAATGGGGAATTCACCCCTCCACTTT
J: TRBJ1-2; D: TRBD1; V: TRBV20-1; size: NA; length: 15; CDR3: CSADPGQGGGSGYTF; DNA: TGCAGTGCAGACCCGGGACAGGGGGGAGGATCGGGCTACACCTTC
J: TRBJ2-5; D: NA; V: TRBV4-2; size: NA; length: 15; CDR3: CASSQDIGKQETQYF; DNA: TGTGCCAGCAGCCAAGATATCGGAAAACAAGAGACCCAGTACTTC